These T cell receptor beta chains were read from a single sample in a study of cytomegalovirus exposure and HLA in healthy donors. Profiling relied on immunoSEQ multiplex PCR, and the TCRdb table lists in-frame clones only, not all of them. The sample includes 30,000 to 45,000 clones, around 49% of them seen just once. Sample: PBMCs. Every receptor here comes from a woman in her thirties or forties in good health and CMV-seropositive. Each CDR3 is given with its conserved first and last residue. D genes are given only for firm matches. Clone size is shown for a subset of rows, as once, few, many or a class of expanded clone.

CDR3	DNA	D	V	J	size
CASSLTSSNTEAFF	TGCGCCAGCAGCTTGACAAGTTCCAACACTGAAGCTTTCTTT	.	TRBV5-1	TRBJ1-1	.
CASSVMTGNAFF	TGTGCCAGCAGCGTTATGACAGGGAATGCTTTCTTT	TRBD1	TRBV6-1	TRBJ1-1	.
CASSFSYEQYF	TGTGCCAGCAGCTTCTCCTACGAGCAGTACTTC	.	TRBV2	TRBJ2-7	.
CASSGQGYEQYF	TGTGCCAGCAGTGGACAGGGCTACGAGCAGTACTTC	TRBD1	TRBV6-5	TRBJ2-7	.
CASSPQGNYGYTF	TGCGCCAGCAGCCCACAGGGGAACTATGGCTACACCTTC	TRBD1	TRBV5-1	TRBJ1-2	.
CASSQARGSGNTIYF	TGCGCCAGCAGCCAAGCCAGGGGGTCTGGAAACACCATATATTTT	TRBD1	TRBV4-1	TRBJ1-3	.
CASSGRTGSTEAFF	TGTGCCAGCAGTGGCCGGACAGGTTCCACTGAAGCTTTCTTT	TRBD1	TRBV6-5	TRBJ1-1	.
CASSYSTGFGTEAFF	TGTGCCAGCAGTTACTCGACAGGGTTTGGCACTGAAGCTTTCTTT	TRBD1	TRBV6-5	TRBJ1-1	.
CASSLMAGQDYGYTF	TGTGCCAGCAGCTTAATGGCCGGACAGGACTATGGCTACACCTTC	TRBD1	TRBV11-2	TRBJ1-2	once
CASSPQGRKNEKLFF	TGTGCCAGCAGCCCACAGGGGCGGAAGAATGAAAAACTGTTTTTT	TRBD1	TRBV11-2	TRBJ1-4	few
CASSHYGGQSSGANVLTF	TGTGCCAGCAGCCACTATGGGGGCCAGAGCTCTGGGGCCAACGTCCTGACTTTC	.	TRBV16	TRBJ2-6	.